This T cell receptor (beta chain) originates from a study of blood T cell repertoires in COVID-19. Turning to the study itself: From the United States, Italy and Spain came samples of acute and convalescent COVID-19. PBMCs, B-cell-depleted T cells, or T cells provided the cDNA or gDNA that made up the material.

In its sample, this clone was seen a few times. Original processing notes: Amplification of reference gene primers provided the estimated nucleated cell counts. Libraries were prepared by immunoSEQ multiplex PCR; TCRdb keeps only in-frame clonotypes and omits some of them. That table furnishes V, J and clone size, whereas the DNA furnished D and trimming. Among about 89,000 clones, about 80% were seen once, and the ten largest hold about half. The receptor's source is a human donor in a cohort sampled during active COVID-19. The specimen was peripheral blood.

This CDR3 reads CASSLALSTGELFF. CDR3 DNA: TGTGCCAGCAGCTTAGCGCTGAGCACCGGGGAGCTGTTTTTT. The chain employs TRBV7-9 and TRBJ2-2, with unresolved D. With 0 bases removed from V and 4 bases from J, the gap between germline ends came to 6 bases. The germline V gene has CDR1 SEHNR and CDR2 FQNEAQ (reference sequence). There are 14 residues in the CDR3.